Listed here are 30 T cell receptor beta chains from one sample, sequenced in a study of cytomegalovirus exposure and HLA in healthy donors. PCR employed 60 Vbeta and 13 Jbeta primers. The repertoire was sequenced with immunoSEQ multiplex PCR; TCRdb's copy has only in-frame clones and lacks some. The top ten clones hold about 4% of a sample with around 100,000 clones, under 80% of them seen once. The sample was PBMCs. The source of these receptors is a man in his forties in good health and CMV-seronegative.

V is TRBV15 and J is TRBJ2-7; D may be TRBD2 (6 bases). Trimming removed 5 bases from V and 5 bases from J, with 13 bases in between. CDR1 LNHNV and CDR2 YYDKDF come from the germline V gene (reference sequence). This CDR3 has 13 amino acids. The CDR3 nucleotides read TGTGCCACCAGCCCAGGGCGGGGTCACGAGCAGTACGTC. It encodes CATSPGRGHEQYV.

The CDR3 here is CASAGLERGKRDEQFF. The CDR3 DNA follows: TGTGCCAGCGCCGGCCTGGAGCGGGGTAAACGGGATGAGCAGTTCTTC. The rearrangement links TRBV6-6 to TRBJ2-1; 7 positions agree with TRBD2. The germline V gene has CDR1 MNHNY and CDR2 SVGAGI (reference sequence). J gave up 8 bases and V 8 bases, and 18 bases lay outside the gene matches. This CDR3 has 16 amino acids.

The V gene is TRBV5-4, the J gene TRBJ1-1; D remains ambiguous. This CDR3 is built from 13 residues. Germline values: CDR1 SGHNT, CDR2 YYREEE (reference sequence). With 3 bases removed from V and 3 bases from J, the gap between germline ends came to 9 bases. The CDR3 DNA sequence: TGTGCCAGCAGCTCCCGTAGCGACACTGAAGCTTTCTTT. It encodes CASSSRSDTEAFF.

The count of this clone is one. CDR3 residues: CASSARTGGNTEAFF. CDR3 nucleotide sequence: TGTGCCAGCAGCGCCCGGACAGGGGGAAACACTGAAGCTTTCTTT. This chain joins TRBV7-6 and TRBJ1-1, with 10 bases identical to TRBD1. From germline, CDR1 is SGHVS and CDR2 FNYEAQ. The CDR3 loop spans 15 amino acids. J lost 2 bases, V lost 5 bases, and 5 bases had no gene match.

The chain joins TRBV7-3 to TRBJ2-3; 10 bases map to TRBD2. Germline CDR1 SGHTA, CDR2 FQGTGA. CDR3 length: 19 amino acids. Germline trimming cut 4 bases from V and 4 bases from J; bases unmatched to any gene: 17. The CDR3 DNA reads TGTGCCAGCAGCTCCCCCAAAGGGGGGTTTAGCGGGGGGTCAGATACGCAGTATTTT. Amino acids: CASSSPKGGFSGGSDTQYF.

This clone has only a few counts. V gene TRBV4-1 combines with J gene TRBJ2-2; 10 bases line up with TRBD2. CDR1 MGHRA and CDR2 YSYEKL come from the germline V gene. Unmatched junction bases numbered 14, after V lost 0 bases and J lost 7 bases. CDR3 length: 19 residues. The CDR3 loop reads CASSQDVRSGGASVGELFF. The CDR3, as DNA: TGCGCCAGCAGCCAAGATGTCCGCAGCGGGGGGGCCAGTGTCGGGGAGCTGTTTTTT.

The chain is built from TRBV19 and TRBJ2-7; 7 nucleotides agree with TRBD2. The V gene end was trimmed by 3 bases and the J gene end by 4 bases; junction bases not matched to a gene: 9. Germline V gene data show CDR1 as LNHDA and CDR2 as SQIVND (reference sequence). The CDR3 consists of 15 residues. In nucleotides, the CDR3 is TGTGCCAGTAGTATCCCCGGCAGCGGGGCTTACGAGCAGTACTTC. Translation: CASSIPGSGAYEQYF.

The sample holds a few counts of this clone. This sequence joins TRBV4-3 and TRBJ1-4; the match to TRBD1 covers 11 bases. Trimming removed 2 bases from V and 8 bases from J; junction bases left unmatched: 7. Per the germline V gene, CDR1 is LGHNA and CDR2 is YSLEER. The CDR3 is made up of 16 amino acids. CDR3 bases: TGCGCCAGCAGCCAATCCGGACAGGGGGCGGACGAAAAACTGTTTTTT. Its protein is CASSQSGQGADEKLFF.

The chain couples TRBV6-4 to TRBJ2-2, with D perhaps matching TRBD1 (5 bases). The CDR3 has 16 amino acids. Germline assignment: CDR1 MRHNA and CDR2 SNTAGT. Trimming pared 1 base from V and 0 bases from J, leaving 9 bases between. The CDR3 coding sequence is TGTGCCAGCAGTGACTGGGGCAGAGCGAACACCGGGGAGCTGTTTTTT. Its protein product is CASSDWGRANTGELFF.

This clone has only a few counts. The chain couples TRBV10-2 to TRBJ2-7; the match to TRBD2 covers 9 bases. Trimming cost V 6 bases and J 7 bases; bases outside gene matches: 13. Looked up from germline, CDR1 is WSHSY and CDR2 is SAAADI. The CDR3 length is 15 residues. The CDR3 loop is CASRESSGAPGEQYV. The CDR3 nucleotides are TGCGCCAGCAGGGAATCTAGCGGGGCCCCTGGAGAGCAGTACGTC.

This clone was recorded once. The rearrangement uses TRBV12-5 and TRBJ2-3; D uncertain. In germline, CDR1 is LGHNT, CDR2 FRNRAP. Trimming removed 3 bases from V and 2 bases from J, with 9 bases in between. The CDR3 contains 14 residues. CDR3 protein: CASGFEAPTDTQYF. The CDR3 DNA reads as TGTGCTAGTGGTTTCGAGGCACCCACAGATACGCAGTATTTT.

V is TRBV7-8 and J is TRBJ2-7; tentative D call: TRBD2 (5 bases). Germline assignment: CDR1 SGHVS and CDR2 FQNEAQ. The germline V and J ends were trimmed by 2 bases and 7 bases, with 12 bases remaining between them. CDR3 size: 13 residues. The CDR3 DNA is TGTGCCAGCAGCTTACCCACTCCGGGGGAGCAGTACTTC. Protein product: CASSLPTPGEQYF.

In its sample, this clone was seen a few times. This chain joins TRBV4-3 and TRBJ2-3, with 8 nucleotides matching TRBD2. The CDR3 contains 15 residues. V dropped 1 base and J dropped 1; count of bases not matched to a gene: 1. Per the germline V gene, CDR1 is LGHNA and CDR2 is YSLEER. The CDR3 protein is CASSQGRGGTDTQYF. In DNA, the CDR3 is TGCGCCAGCAGCCAAGGGCGGGGGGGCACAGATACGCAGTATTTT.

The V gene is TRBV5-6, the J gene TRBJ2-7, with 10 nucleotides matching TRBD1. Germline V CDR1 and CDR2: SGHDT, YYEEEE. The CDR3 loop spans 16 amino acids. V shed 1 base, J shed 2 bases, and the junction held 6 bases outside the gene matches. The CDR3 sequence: CASSLIWTGGTYEQYF. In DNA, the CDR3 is TGTGCCAGCAGCTTGATTTGGACAGGGGGAACCTACGAGCAGTACTTC.

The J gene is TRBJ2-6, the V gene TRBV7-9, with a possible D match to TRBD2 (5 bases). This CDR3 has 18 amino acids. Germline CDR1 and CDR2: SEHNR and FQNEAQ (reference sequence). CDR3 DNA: TGTGCTACCAGCAGCGGCGTGGCAGAATTCTCTGGGGCCAACGTCCTGACTTTC. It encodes CATSSGVAEFSGANVLTF.

For the CDR3, the DNA is TGTGCCAGCAGCTTATGGGACAGGGGTGACAATCAGCCCCAGCATTTT. Amino acid sequence: CASSLWDRGDNQPQHF. The chain is built from TRBV5-6 and TRBJ1-5, with 10 bases lining up with TRBD1. This CDR3 region has 16 residues. V shed 2 bases and J 3 bases; nucleotides not matched to a gene: 5. In germline, CDR1 is SGHDT, CDR2 YYEEEE.

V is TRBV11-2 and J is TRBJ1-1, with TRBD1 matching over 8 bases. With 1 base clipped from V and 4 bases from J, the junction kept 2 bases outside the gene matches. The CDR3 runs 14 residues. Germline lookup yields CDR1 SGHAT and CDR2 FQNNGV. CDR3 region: CASSLAGGITEAFF. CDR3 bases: TGTGCCAGCAGCTTAGCAGGGGGCATCACTGAAGCTTTCTTT.

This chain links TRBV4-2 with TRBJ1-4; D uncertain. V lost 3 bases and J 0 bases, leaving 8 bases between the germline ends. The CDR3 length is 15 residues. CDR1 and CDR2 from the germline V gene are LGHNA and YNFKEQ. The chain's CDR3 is CASSHTVPTNEKLFF. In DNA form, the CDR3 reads TGTGCCAGCAGCCATACAGTACCAACTAATGAAAAACTGTTTTTT.

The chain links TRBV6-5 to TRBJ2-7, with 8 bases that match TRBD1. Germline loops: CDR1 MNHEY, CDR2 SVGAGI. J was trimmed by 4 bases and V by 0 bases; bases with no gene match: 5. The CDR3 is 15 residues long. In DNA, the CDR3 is TGTGCCAGCAGTTACTCGGCTCAGGGGGCTTACGAGCAGTACTTC. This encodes CASSYSAQGAYEQYF.

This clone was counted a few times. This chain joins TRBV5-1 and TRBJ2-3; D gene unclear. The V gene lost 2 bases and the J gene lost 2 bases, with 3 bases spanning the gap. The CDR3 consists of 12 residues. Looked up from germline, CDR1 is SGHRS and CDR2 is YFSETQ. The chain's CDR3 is CASSFSTDTQYF. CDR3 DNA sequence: TGCGCCAGCAGCTTCTCCACAGATACGCAGTATTTT.

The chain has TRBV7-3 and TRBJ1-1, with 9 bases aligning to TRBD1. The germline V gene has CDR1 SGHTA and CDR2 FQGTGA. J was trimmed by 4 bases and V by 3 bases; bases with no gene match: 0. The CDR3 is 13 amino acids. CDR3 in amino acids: CASSLDRGTEAFF. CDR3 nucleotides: TGTGCCAGCAGCTTGGACAGGGGCACTGAAGCTTTCTTT.

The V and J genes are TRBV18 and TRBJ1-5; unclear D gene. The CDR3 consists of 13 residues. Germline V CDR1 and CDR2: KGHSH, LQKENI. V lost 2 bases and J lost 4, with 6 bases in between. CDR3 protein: CASSPAQNQPQHF. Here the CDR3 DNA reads TGTGCCAGCTCACCAGCCCAGAATCAGCCCCAGCATTTT.

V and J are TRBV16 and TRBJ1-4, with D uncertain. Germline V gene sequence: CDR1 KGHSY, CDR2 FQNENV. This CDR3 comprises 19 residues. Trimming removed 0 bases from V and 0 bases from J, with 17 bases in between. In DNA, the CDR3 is TGTGCCAGCAGCCAATCGCTGCGTGTCGGAGGAGCAACTAATGAAAAACTGTTTTTT. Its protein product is CASSQSLRVGGATNEKLFF. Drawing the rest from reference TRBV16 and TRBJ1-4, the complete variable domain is GEEVAQTPKHLVRGEGQKAKLYCAPIKGHSYVFWYQQVLKNEFKFLISFQNENVFDETGMPKERFSAKCLPNSPCSLEIQATKLEDSAVYFCASSQSLRVGGATNEKLFFGSGTQLSVL.

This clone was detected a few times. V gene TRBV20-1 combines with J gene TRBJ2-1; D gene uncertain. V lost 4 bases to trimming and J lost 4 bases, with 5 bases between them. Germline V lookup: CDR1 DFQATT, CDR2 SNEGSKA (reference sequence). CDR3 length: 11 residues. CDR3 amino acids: CSANRYNEQFF. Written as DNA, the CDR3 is TGCAGTGCTAACAGATACAATGAGCAGTTCTTC.

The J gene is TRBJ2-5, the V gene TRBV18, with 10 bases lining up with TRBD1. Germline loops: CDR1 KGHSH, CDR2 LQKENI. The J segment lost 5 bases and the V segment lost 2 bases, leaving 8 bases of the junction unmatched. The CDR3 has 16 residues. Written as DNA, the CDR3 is TGTGCCAGCTCACCAAGGGACAGGGGCCTTGAGGAGACCCAGTACTTC. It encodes CASSPRDRGLEETQYF.

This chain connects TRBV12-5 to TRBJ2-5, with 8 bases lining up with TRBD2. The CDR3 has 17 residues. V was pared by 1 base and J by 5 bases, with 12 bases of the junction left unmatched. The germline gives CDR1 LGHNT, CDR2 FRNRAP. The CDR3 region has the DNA TGTGCTAGTGGTTTGGGTATGACGGGGGGGCTTGGGGAGACCCAGTACTTC. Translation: CASGLGMTGGLGETQYF.

CDR3: CASSYLAGATDTQYF. The CDR3 DNA reads as TGTGCCAGCAGTTACCTAGCGGGGGCCACAGATACGCAGTATTTT. This rearrangement joins TRBV7-3 to TRBJ2-3; 10 bases agree with TRBD2. The CDR3 is 15 residues long. V gave up 6 bases and J gave up 2 bases; unmatched junction bases: 5. In germline, CDR1 is SGHTA, CDR2 FQGTGA.

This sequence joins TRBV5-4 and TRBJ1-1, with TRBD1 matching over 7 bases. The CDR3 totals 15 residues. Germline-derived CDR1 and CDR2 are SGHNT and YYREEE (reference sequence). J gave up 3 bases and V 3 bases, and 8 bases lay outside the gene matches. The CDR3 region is CASSSAGQYYTEAFF. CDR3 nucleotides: TGTGCCAGCAGCTCCGCGGGACAGTACTACACTGAAGCTTTCTTT.

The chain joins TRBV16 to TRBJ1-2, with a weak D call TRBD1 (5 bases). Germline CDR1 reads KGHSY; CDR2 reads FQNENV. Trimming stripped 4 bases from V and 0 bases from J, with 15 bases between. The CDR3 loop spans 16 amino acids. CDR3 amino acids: CASSPGQSRSNYGYTF. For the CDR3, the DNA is TGTGCCAGCAGCCCAGGGCAGAGCCGATCTAACTATGGCTACACCTTC.

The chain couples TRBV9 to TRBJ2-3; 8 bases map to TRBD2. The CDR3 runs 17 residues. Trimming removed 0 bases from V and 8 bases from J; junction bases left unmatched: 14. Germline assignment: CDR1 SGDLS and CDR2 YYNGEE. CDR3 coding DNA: TGTGCCAGCAGCGTAGGTCTCATGAGCGGGGGTTGGTCTACGCAGTATTTT. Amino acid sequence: CASSVGLMSGGWSTQYF.